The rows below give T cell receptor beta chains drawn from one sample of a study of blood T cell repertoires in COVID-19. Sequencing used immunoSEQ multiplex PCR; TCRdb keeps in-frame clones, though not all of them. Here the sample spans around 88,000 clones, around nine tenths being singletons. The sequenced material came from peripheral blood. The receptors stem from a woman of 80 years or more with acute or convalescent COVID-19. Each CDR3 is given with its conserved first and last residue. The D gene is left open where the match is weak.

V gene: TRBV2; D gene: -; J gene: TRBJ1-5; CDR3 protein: CASSETGGKKHF
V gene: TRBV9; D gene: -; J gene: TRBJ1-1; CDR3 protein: CASSVLPGATEAFF
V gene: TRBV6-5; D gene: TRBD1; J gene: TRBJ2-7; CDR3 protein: CASRNDRGISYEQYF
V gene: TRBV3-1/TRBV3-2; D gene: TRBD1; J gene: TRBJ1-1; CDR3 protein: CASDRGGGTEAFF
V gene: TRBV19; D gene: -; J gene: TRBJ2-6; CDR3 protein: CASSSWTASGANVLTF
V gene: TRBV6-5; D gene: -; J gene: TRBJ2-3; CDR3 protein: CASSTPGANTQYF
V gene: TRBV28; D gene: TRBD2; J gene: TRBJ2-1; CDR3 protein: CASTSSGREVSYNEQFF
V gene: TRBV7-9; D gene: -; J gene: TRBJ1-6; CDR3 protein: CASSLGQSYNSPLHF
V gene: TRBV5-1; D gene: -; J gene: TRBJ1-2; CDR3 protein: CASSLEGGIYGYTF
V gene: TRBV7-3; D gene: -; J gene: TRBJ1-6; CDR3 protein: CASSQGTGGSPLHF
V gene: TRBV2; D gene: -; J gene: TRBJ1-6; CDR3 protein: CASSERQASSPLHF
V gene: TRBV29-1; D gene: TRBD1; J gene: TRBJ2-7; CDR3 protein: CSVGQGAVYGQYF
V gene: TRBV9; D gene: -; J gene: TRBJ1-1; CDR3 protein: CASSGALGPDTEAFF
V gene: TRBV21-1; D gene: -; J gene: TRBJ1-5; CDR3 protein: CASSKGDRGRQPQHF
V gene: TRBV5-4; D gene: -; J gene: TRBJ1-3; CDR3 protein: CASSLLKGQPNSGNTIYF
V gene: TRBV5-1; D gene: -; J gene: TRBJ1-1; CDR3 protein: CASSLGQMNTEAFF
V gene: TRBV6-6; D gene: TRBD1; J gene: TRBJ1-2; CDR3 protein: CASSLSGTAKNYGYTF
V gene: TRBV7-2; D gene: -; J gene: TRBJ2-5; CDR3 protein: CASSFDRKETQYF
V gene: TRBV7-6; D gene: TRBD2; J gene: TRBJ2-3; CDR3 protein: CASSLSSGNTQYF